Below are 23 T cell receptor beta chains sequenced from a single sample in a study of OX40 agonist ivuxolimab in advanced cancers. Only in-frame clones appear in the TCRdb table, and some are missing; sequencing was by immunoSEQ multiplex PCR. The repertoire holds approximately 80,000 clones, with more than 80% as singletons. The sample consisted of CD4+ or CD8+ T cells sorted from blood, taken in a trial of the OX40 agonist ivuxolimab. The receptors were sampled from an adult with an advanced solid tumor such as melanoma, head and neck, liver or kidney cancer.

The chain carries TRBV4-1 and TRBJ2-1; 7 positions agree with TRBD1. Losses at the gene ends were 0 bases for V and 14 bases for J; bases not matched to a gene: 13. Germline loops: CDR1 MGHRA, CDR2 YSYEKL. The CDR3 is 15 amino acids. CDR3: CASSQDGVVGDSEFF. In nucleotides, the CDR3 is TGCGCCAGCAGCCAAGATGGAGTCGTTGGGGACAGCGAGTTCTTC.

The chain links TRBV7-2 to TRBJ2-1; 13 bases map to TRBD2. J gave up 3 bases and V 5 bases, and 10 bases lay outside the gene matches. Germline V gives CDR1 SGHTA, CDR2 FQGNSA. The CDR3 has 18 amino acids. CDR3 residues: CASSRGLAGVRGYNEQFF. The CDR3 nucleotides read TGTGCCAGCAGCCGAGGACTAGCGGGAGTTAGGGGCTACAATGAGCAGTTCTTC.

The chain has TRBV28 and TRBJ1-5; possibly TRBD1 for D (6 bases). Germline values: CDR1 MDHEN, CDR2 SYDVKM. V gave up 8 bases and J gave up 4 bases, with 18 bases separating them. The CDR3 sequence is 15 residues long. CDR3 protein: CASCTGQGLNQPQHF. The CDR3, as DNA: TGTGCCAGCTGTACAGGGCAGGGCCTAAATCAGCCCCAGCATTTT. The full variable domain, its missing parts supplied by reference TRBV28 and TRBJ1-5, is DVKVTQSSRYLVKRTGEKVFLECVQDMDHENMFWYRQDPGLGLRLIYFSYDVKMKEKGDIPEGYSVSREKKERFSLILESASTNQTSMYLCASCTGQGLNQPQHFGDGTRLSIL.

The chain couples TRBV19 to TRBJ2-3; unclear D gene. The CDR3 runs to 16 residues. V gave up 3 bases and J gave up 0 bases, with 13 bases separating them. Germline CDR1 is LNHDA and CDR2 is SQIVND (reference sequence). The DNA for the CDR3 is TGTGCCAGTAGTATCGCATGGCAGTCTAGCACAGATACGCAGTATTTT. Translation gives CASSIAWQSSTDTQYF. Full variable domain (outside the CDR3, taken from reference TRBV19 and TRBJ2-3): DGGITQSPKYLFRKEGQNVTLSCEQNLNHDAMYWYRQDPGQGLRLIYYSQIVNDFQKGDIAEGYSVSREKKESFPLTVTSAQKNPTAFYLCASSIAWQSSTDTQYFGPGTRLTVL.

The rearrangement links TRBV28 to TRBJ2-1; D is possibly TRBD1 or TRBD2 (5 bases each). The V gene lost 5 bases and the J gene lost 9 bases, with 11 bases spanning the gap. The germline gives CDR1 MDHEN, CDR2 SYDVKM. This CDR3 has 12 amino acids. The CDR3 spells CASSLRGGEQFF. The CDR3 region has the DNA TGTGCCAGCAGTCTCCGTGGGGGTGAGCAGTTCTTC.

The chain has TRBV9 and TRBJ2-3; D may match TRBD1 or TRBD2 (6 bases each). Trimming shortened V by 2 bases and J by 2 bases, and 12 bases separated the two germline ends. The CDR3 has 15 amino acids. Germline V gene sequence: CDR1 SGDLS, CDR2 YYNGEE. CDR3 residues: CASSVGGGNTDTQYF. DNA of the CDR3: TGTGCCAGCAGCGTGGGGGGCGGGAACACAGATACGCAGTATTTT.

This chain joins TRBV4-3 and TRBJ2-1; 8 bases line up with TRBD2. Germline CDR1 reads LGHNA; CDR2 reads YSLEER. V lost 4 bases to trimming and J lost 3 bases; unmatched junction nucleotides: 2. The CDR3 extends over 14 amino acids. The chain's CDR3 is CASSLSGDYNEQFF. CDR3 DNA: TGCGCCAGCAGCCTTAGCGGGGACTACAATGAGCAGTTCTTC.

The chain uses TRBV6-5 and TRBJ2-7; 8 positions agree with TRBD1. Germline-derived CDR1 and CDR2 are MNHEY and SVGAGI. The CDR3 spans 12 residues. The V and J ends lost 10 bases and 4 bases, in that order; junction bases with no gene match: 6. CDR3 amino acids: CAIGQGGYEQYF. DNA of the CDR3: TGTGCCATCGGACAGGGTGGGTACGAGCAGTACTTC.

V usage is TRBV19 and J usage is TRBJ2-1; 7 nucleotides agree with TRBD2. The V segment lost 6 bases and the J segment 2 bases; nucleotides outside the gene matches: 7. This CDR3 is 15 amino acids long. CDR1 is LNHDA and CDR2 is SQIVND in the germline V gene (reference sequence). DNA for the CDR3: TGTGCCAGTAGGGGGGGGGACCTTACCTACAATGAGCAGTTCTTC. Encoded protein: CASRGGDLTYNEQFF.

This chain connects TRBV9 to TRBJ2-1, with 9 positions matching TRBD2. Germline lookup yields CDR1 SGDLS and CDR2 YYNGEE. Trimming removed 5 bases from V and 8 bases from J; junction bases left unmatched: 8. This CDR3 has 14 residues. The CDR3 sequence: CASRKAGGADEQFF. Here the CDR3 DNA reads TGTGCCAGCAGAAAAGCGGGAGGTGCGGATGAGCAGTTCTTC.

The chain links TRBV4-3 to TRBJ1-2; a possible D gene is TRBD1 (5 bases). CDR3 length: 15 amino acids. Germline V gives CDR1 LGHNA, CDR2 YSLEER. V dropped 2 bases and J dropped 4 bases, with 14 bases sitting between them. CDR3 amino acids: CASSQSRWDLYGYTF. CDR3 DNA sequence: TGCGCCAGCAGCCAATCTAGATGGGACCTCTATGGCTACACCTTC.

The CDR3 DNA reads as TGTGCCTGGAACGGTCGGGACCTCTATAATTCACCCCTCCACTTT. Its protein is CAWNGRDLYNSPLHF. V and J are TRBV30 and TRBJ1-6; D possibly corresponds to TRBD1 (5 bases). The CDR3 is 15 amino acids. The germline gives CDR1 GTSNPN, CDR2 SVGIG (reference sequence). The germline V and J ends were trimmed by 4 bases and 3 bases, with 13 bases remaining between them.

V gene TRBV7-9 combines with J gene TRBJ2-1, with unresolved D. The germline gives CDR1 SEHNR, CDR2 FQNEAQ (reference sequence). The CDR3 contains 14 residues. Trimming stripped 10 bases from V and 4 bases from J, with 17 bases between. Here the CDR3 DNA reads TGTGCCACCGGTATGCTGGGTTTTTACAATGAGCAGTTCTTC. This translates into CATGMLGFYNEQFF.

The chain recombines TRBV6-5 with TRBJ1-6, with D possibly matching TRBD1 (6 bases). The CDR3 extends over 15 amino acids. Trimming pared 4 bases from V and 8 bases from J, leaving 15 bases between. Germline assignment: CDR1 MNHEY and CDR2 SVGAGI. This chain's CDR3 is CASSLGGGGYSPLHF. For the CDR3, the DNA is TGTGCCAGCAGTTTAGGGGGAGGTGGTTATTCACCCCTCCACTTT.

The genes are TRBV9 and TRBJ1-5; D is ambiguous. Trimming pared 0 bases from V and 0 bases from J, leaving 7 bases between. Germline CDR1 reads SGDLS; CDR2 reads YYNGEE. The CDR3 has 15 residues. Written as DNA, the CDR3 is TGTGCCAGCAGCGTAGGAGGGTTTAGCAATCAGCCCCAGCATTTT. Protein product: CASSVGGFSNQPQHF. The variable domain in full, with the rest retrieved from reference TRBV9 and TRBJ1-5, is DSGVTQTPKHLITATGQRVTLRCSPRSGDLSVYWYQQSLDQGLQFLIQYYNGEERAKGNILERFSAQQFPDLHSELNLSSLELGDSALYFCASSVGGFSNQPQHFGDGTRLSIL.

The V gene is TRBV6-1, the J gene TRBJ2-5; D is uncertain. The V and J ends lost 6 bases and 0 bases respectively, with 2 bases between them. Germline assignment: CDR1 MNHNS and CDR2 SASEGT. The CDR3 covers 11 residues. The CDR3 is CASRYQETQYF. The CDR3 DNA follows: TGTGCCAGCAGGTACCAAGAGACCCAGTACTTC.

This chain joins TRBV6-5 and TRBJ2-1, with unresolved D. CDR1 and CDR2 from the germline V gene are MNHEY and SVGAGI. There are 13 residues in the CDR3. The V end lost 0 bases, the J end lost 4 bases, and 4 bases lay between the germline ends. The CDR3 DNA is TGTGCCAGCAGTTACTCTATGTACAATGAGCAGTTCTTC. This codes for CASSYSMYNEQFF.

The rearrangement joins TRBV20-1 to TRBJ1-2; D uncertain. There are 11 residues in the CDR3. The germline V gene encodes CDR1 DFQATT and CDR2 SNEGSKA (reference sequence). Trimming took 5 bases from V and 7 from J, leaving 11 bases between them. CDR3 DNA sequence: TGCAGTGCTCCAAGGGATTCTGGCTACACCTTC. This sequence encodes CSAPRDSGYTF.

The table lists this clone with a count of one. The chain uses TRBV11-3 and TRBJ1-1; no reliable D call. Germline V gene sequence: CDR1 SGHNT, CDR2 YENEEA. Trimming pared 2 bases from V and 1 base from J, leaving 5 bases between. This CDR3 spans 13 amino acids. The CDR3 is CASSLYQNTEAFF. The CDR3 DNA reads TGTGCCAGCAGCTTATACCAGAACACTGAAGCTTTCTTT.

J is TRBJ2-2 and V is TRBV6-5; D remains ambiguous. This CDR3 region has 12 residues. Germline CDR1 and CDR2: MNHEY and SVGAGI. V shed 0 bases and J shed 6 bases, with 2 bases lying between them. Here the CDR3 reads CASSYSPGELFF. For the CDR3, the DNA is TGTGCCAGCAGTTACTCCCCCGGGGAGCTGTTTTTT.

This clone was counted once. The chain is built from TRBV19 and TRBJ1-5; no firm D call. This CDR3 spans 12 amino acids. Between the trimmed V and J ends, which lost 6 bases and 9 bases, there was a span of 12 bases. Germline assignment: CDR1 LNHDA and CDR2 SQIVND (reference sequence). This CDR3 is CASSGEDSPQHF. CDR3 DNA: TGTGCCAGTAGCGGAGAGGATTCGCCCCAGCATTTT.

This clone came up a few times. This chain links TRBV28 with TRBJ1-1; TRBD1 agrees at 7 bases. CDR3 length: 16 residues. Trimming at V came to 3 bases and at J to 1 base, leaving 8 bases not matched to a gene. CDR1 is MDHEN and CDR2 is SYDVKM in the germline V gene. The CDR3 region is CASSFGKGAGNTEAFF. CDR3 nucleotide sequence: TGTGCCAGCAGTTTCGGGAAGGGGGCTGGGAACACTGAAGCTTTCTTT.

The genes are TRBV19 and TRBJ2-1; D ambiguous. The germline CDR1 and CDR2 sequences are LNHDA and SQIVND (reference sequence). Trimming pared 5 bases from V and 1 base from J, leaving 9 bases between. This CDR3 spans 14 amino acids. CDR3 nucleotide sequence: TGTGCCAGTAGTTCGAGGATTTCCTACAATGAGCAGTTCTTC. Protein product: CASSSRISYNEQFF.